Listed below are T cell receptor beta chains from one sample, sequenced in a study of blood T cell repertoires in COVID-19. Method: immunoSEQ multiplex PCR; TCRdb's copy keeps in-frame clones and lacks some. Here the sample spans 350,000 to 400,000 clones, almost 90% being singletons. Material for sequencing was peripheral blood. The source is a man between 18 and 35 years old with active or convalescent COVID-19. The CDR3 runs from the conserved cysteine through the conserved F or W. A D gene is named only where the DNA matches it firmly. Size tells how often a clone was seen (once, few, many) or the class of an expanded clone, and some rows leave it out.

V gene	D gene	clone size	J gene	CDR3 DNA	CDR3 protein
TRBV5-1	.	.	TRBJ2-1	TGCGCCAGCAGCAGGGGGGACTACTACAATGAGCAGTTCTTC	CASSRGDYYNEQFF
TRBV7-2	TRBD1	.	TRBJ1-1	TGTGCCAGCAGCCCCGGGACAGGGATCGGTGAAGCTTTCTTT	CASSPGTGIGEAFF
TRBV27	.	.	TRBJ1-2	TGTGCCAGCAGAAAAGGAGGGAGCTATGGCTACACCTTC	CASRKGGSYGYTF
TRBV6-6	TRBD1	.	TRBJ1-1	TGTGCCACCCAACCGGGACAGGGGGTTCCGAGCACTGAAGCTTTCTTT	CATQPGQGVPSTEAFF
TRBV11-2	.	many	TRBJ1-6	TGTGCCAGCAGCCCTAGGACGGGAATTAATTCACCCCTCCACTTT	CASSPRTGINSPLHF
TRBV29-1	.	.	TRBJ2-7	TGCAGCGTCTATGGGGGGGGCGAAACCTACGAGCAGTACTTC	CSVYGGGETYEQYF
TRBV24-1	TRBD1	.	TRBJ2-7	TGTGCCACCAGTGATTTCGGCGGGACAGGCAGCCACGAGCAGTACTTC	CATSDFGGTGSHEQYF
TRBV5-1	.	.	TRBJ1-5	TGCGCCAGCAGAAAAGACTCGAATCAGCCCCAGCATTTT	CASRKDSNQPQHF
TRBV7-3	TRBD2	.	TRBJ2-2	TGTGCCAGCAGCTTAACTTCTGGACTAGCAAAAACCGGGGAGCTGTTTTTT	CASSLTSGLAKTGELFF
TRBV5-1	TRBD1	.	TRBJ2-1	TGCGCCAGCAGCTTTCACAGGGGGTTGAATGAGCAGTTCTTC	CASSFHRGLNEQFF
TRBV9	.	.	TRBJ2-3	TGTGCCAGCAGCAGGCCGGGACACACAGATACGCAGTATTTT	CASSRPGHTDTQYF
TRBV19	.	.	TRBJ1-5	TGTGCCAGTAGTCAGGGGAAATATAGCAATCAGCCCCAGCATTTT	CASSQGKYSNQPQHF
TRBV14	.	once	TRBJ2-1	TGTGCCAGCAGCCAACCGACAGAAAGCTCCTACAATGAGCAGTTCTTC	CASSQPTESSYNEQFF
TRBV6-5	TRBD1	once	TRBJ2-7	TGTGCCAGCAGTTACACCGGGACAGATGGATGGGACGAGCAGTACTTC	CASSYTGTDGWDEQYF
TRBV2	TRBD2	.	TRBJ2-7	TGTGCCAGCACTCTAGCGGACTCCTACGAGCAGTACTTC	CASTLADSYEQYF
TRBV10-3	.	.	TRBJ1-1	TGTGCCACAATGCGCGGGAACACTGAAGCTTTCTTT	CATMRGNTEAFF
TRBV28	TRBD1	.	TRBJ2-7	TGTGCCAGCAGTTCCCCGACAGGGCTTAGTTACGAGCAGTACTTC	CASSSPTGLSYEQYF
TRBV11-2	TRBD2	.	TRBJ2-1	TGTGCCAGCAGCCCCCTAGCGGGAGATAAATGGAATGAGCAGTTCTTC	CASSPLAGDKWNEQFF
TRBV7-3	.	.	TRBJ1-6	TGTGCCAGCAGCTTTCAGGGATATAATTCACCCCTCCACTTT	CASSFQGYNSPLHF
TRBV13	.	.	TRBJ1-1	TGTGCCAGCAGCGCCGACAGCTGGAACATGAACACTGAAGCTTTCTTT	CASSADSWNMNTEAFF
TRBV7-9	TRBD1	.	TRBJ1-5	TGTGCCAGCAGCCCCGGGACAGGACGATTAACCCAGCATTTT	CASSPGTGRLTQHF
TRBV28	.	.	TRBJ2-7	TGTGCCAGCAGCCGTGACTTCTCATCAGGGCTGGATCCCTACGAGCAGTACTTC	CASSRDFSSGLDPYEQYF
TRBV27	.	.	TRBJ1-1	TGTGCCAGCAGTTTATCGCGCTTTCAGAACACTGAAGCTTTCTTT	CASSLSRFQNTEAFF
TRBV2	TRBD2	.	TRBJ2-1	TGTGCCAGCAGCGATAGCGGGGGGAAAAACAATGAGCAGTTCTTC	CASSDSGGKNNEQFF
TRBV4-2	.	.	TRBJ1-1	TGTGCCAGCAGCCTGGGCGGGGAGGCAGCTTTCTTT	CASSLGGEAAFF
TRBV28	.	.	TRBJ2-1	TGTGCCAGCAGCCCTGGACATAACTCCTACAATGAGCAGTTCTTC	CASSPGHNSYNEQFF
TRBV3-1/TRBV3-2	.	.	TRBJ1-2	TGTGCCAGCAGCCAAGATGTAAGCGGAAACTATGGCTACACCTTC	CASSQDVSGNYGYTF
TRBV6-4	TRBD1	.	TRBJ2-1	TGTGCCAGCAGCGCCCGGGACAGCTCCTACAATGAGCAGTTCTTC	CASSARDSSYNEQFF
TRBV27	.	.	TRBJ1-4	TGTGCCAGCAGTTTATCCAGGAGGACTAATGAAAAACTGTTTTTT	CASSLSRRTNEKLFF
TRBV4-2	.	.	TRBJ1-4	TGTGCCAGCAGCCAAGATCCTCCCACAGGGCCGAATGAAAAACTGTTTTTT	CASSQDPPTGPNEKLFF
TRBV28	TRBD1	.	TRBJ1-5	TGTGCCAGCAGTCCAGGGGGGACAGGGGTTCAGCCCCAGCATTTT	CASSPGGTGVQPQHF
TRBV11-2	.	.	TRBJ2-5	TGTGCCAGCAGCTCGGACAGACAAGAGACCCAGTACTTC	CASSSDRQETQYF
TRBV28	.	.	TRBJ1-1	TGTGCCAGCAGTTTCATGAACACTGAAGCTTTCTTT	CASSFMNTEAFF
TRBV2	.	.	TRBJ1-1	TGTGCCAGCAGTGAAGGACAGGCCACTGAAGCTTTCTTT	CASSEGQATEAFF
TRBV7-9	.	.	TRBJ1-1	TGTGCCAGCAGCGGCGCGGCGACCACTGAAGCTTTCTTT	CASSGAATTEAFF
TRBV5-4	.	few	TRBJ1-5	TGTGCCAGCAGCCCGGGGGGGTTGCAGCCCCAGCATTTT	CASSPGGLQPQHF
TRBV28	.	.	TRBJ1-1	TGTGCCAGCAGTTTATCTTCCCCCCCCGAAGCTTTCTTT	CASSLSSPPEAFF
TRBV7-3	.	.	TRBJ1-5	TGTGCCAGCAGCTTAAAACGGGGGTATAACAATCAGCCCCAGCATTTT	CASSLKRGYNNQPQHF
TRBV5-1	TRBD2	few	TRBJ2-1	TGCGCCAGCAGCTTCGGACTAGCGACCCATGAGCAGTTCTTC	CASSFGLATHEQFF
TRBV21-1	.	.	TRBJ2-3	TGTGCCAGCAGGGGGTGCGGGGGAACCCTAGATACGCAGTATTTT	CASRGCGGTLDTQYF
TRBV5-1	.	.	TRBJ1-2	TGCGCCAGCAGCTTGGATCAGAACTATGGCTACACCTTC	CASSLDQNYGYTF
TRBV7-2	.	once	TRBJ1-1	TGTGCCAGCAGCCATACAGGGATGGGGATGAACACTGAAGCTTTCTTT	CASSHTGMGMNTEAFF
TRBV10-3	TRBD2	.	TRBJ2-7	TGTGCCATCAGTGAGAGCGGGGCCTCCTACGAGCAGTACTTC	CAISESGASYEQYF
TRBV5-1	TRBD2	.	TRBJ2-1	TGCGCCAGCAGCCCGGACCGCACTAGCGGGAGGCCCAATGAGCAGTTCTTC	CASSPDRTSGRPNEQFF
TRBV5-1	TRBD2	.	TRBJ2-1	TGCGCCAGCAGTCCTCAGACGGGGGGGATCTACAATGAGCAGTTCTTC	CASSPQTGGIYNEQFF
TRBV10-3	TRBD2	once	TRBJ2-2	TGTGCCATCAGGGAGGGACTAGCGGGAGGAGGCACCGGGGAGCTGTTTTTT	CAIREGLAGGGTGELFF
TRBV4-3	.	.	TRBJ2-3	TGCGCCAGCAGCCAAGATGGGGGGATTACAGATACGCAGTATTTT	CASSQDGGITDTQYF
TRBV15	TRBD1	.	TRBJ2-7	TGTGCCACCAGCAGGGGACAGGGGACCGGCGAGCAGTACTTC	CATSRGQGTGEQYF
TRBV19	TRBD1	.	TRBJ1-3	TGTGCCAGTAGCACCACAGGGGCTGGAAACACCATATATTTT	CASSTTGAGNTIYF
TRBV24-1	TRBD1	.	TRBJ1-2	TGTGCCACCAGTGACTCCGGGACAGGCTATGGCTACACCTTC	CATSDSGTGYGYTF
TRBV28	TRBD2	.	TRBJ2-7	TGTGCCAGCAGTCAACGGACTAGCGGGGGCTACGAGCAGTACTTC	CASSQRTSGGYEQYF
TRBV2	TRBD2	.	TRBJ2-1	TGTGCCAGCAGCGAAGCGAGCGGGAGTGTCATGATATACAATGAGCAGTTCTTC	CASSEASGSVMIYNEQFF
TRBV18	.	.	TRBJ1-2	TGTGCCAGCTCCCCGGGAGCCCGGGCGGGCTACACCTTC	CASSPGARAGYTF
TRBV3-1/TRBV3-2	TRBD2	once	TRBJ2-1	TGTGCCAGCAGCCCCCGGACTAGCGGGACCGAGCAGTTCTTC	CASSPRTSGTEQFF
TRBV27	.	.	TRBJ2-6	TGTGCCAGCAGTCAACGGACGGACTACCTTAGCTCTGGGGCCAACGTGCTGACTTTC	CASSQRTDYLSSGANVLTF